The rows below give T cell receptor beta chains drawn from one sample of a study of CD8+CD57+ T cells in acquired aplastic anemia. One entry per CDR3 protein, called by TCRdb with MiXCR from the reads. The table has a few hundred thousand distinct CDR3 sequences, 65% to 80% seen once; the top ten hold around 4%. The sequenced sample was sorted CD4+, CD8+, or CD8+CD57+ T cells (not recorded which) from PBMCs. These receptors all stem from a human donor in good health, serving as a control. Each CDR3 is given without its conserved first and last residue.

V gene	J gene	CDR3 protein
TRBV11-1	TRBJ1-6	ASSSPGLCLNSPLH
TRBV27	TRBJ1-6	ASSPQAGFGSPLH
TRBV5-1	TRBJ1-1	ASSLRAHTNTEAF
TRBV9	TRBJ2-7	ASSPHRENSQY
TRBV5-4	TRBJ1-2	ASSLGLNNLYGYT
TRBV4-3	TRBJ2-7	ASSQEASRAYEQY
TRBV10-3	TRBJ2-7	AIKGGGACYEQY
TRBV7-9	TRBJ2-7	ASSLASSGGGYEQY
TRBV6-5	TRBJ1-2	ASRDYTGGAEGYT
TRBV7-9	TRBJ1-5	ASSLGRSEHYTFH
TRBV10-3	TRBJ2-5	ATSACGGAETQY
TRBV6-2/TRBV6-3	TRBJ2-5	ASSRGYQETQY
TRBV11-3	TRBJ2-1	ASSLSGNEQF
TRBV19	TRBJ2-2	ASQGMGAGELF
TRBV6-1	TRBJ1-1	ARRLGPVSLRHLRGPTDTEAF